A single sample is the source of the 3 T cell receptor beta chains below, sequenced in a study of OX40 agonist ivuxolimab in advanced cancers. The data were produced by immunoSEQ multiplex PCR, yet TCRdb's version contains in-frame clones alone and is incomplete. The sample carries fewer than 100,000 clones, around nine tenths recorded once. This material consisted of CD4+ or CD8+ T cells sorted from blood, taken in a trial of the OX40 agonist ivuxolimab. Source of these receptors: an adult with an advanced solid tumor such as melanoma, head and neck, liver or kidney cancer.

The chain employs TRBV25-1 and TRBJ2-3; D is ambiguous. This CDR3 spans 12 amino acids. The germline CDR1 and CDR2 sequences are MGHDK and SYGVNS. Trimming took 0 bases from V and 6 from J, leaving 4 bases between them. The CDR3 spells CASSEYGDTQYF. CDR3 DNA: TGTGCCAGCAGTGAATACGGGGATACGCAGTATTTT.

This clone came up a few times. This chain uses TRBV7-3 with TRBJ1-6; D gene uncertain. The CDR3 loop spans 15 amino acids. Germline V gene lookup returns CDR1 SGHTA and CDR2 FQGTGA. V lost 2 bases and J 10 bases, leaving 15 bases between the germline ends. The CDR3 sequence is CASSLVKQNNSPLHF. The CDR3 coding sequence is TGTGCCAGCAGCTTAGTAAAACAGAACAACTCACCCCTCCACTTT.

This sequence joins TRBV18 and TRBJ1-2; TRBD1 aligns across 8 bases. The germline V gene encodes CDR1 KGHSH and CDR2 LQKENI. Losses at the gene ends were 4 bases for V and 4 bases for J; bases not matched to a gene: 17. The CDR3 totals 18 residues. As DNA, the CDR3 is TGTGCCAGCTCACTCCTTTCTAACACGGGACAGGCGGGCTATGGCTACACCTTC. Its protein product is CASSLLSNTGQAGYGYTF.